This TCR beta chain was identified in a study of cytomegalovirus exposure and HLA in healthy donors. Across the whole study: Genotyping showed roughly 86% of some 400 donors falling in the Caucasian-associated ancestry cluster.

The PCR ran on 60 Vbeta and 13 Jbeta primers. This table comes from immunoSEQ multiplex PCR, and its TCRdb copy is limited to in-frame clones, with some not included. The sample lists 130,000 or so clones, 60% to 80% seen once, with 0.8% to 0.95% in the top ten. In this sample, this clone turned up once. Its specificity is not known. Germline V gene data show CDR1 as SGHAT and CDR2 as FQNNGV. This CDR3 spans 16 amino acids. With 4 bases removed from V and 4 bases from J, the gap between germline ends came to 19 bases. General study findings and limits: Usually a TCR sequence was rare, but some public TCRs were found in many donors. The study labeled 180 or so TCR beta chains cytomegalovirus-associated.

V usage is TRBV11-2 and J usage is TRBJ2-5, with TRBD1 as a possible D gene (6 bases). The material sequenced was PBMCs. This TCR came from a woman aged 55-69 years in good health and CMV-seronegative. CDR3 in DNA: TGTGCCAGCAGCTCAAAACCGAGGGGCAGGGGAGAGACCCAGTACTTC. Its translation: CASSSKPRGRGETQYF.